This entry lists 24 T cell receptor beta chains sequenced from one sample in a study of blood T cell repertoires in COVID-19 (dated by TCRdb to the early 2020s). Library generation was performed with the immunoSEQ multiplex PCR assay. TCRdb took this table from immuneACCESS and kept in-frame rearrangements with V and J called. Such tables lack part of the clones; where checked against another copy, unresolved V genes explain under half of the gap, and the rest is unexplained. The sample contains over 250,000 clones, approximately 86% of them found a single time. The top ten constitute roughly 9.8% of the sample. The sample consisted of peripheral blood. The receptor set was obtained from a man aged 35 to 55 who had recovered from COVID-19.

The chain's CDR3 is CASSLRDTQYF. The CDR3 nucleotides read TGTGCCAGCAGTCTACGAGATACGCAGTATTTT. This sequence joins TRBV28 and TRBJ2-3; D is uncertain. The V gene's germline CDR1 is MDHEN and CDR2 SYDVKM. V lost 5 bases, J lost 5 bases, and 5 bases lay in between. The CDR3 runs 11 residues. Supplemented by reference TRBV28 and TRBJ2-3, the full variable domain reads DVKVTQSSRYLVKRTGEKVFLECVQDMDHENMFWYRQDPGLGLRLIYFSYDVKMKEKGDIPEGYSVSREKKERFSLILESASTNQTSMYLCASSLRDTQYFGPGTRLTVL.

The V call is TRBV27, the J call TRBJ2-2; 8 nucleotides align to TRBD2. This CDR3 region has 18 residues. V lost 3 bases and J lost 5; bases outside the gene matches: 14. Germline loops: CDR1 MNHEY, CDR2 SMNVEV (reference sequence). The CDR3 is CASSFTASGLGGTGELFF. The CDR3 region has the DNA TGTGCCAGCAGTTTTACGGCTAGCGGGCTCGGGGGGACCGGGGAGCTGTTTTTT.

The sample holds one count of this clone. The CDR3 loop reads CASSQDLQGIQPQHF. CDR3 nucleotide sequence: TGCGCCAGCAGCCAAGATCTACAGGGGATTCAGCCCCAGCATTTT. This sequence joins TRBV4-3 and TRBJ1-5; 7 positions agree with TRBD1. CDR1 and CDR2 (germline): LGHNA, YSLEER. The CDR3 is 15 residues long. The V gene end was trimmed by 0 bases and the J gene end by 6 bases; junction bases not matched to a gene: 5.

The chain combines TRBV6-5 with TRBJ1-6; D unclear. The V gene's germline CDR1 is MNHEY and CDR2 SVGAGI. V lost 6 bases and J 9 bases, leaving 9 bases between the germline ends. The CDR3 contains 12 residues. CDR3 region: CASRWLGSPLHF. The CDR3 DNA is TGTGCCAGCAGGTGGCTAGGTTCACCCCTCCACTTT.

The chain combines TRBV6-6 with TRBJ2-5; D may be TRBD1 (6 bases). The CDR3 runs to 11 residues. The germline V gene encodes CDR1 MNHNY and CDR2 SVGAGI (reference sequence). V lost 11 bases to trimming and J lost 4 bases, with 11 bases between them. CDR3 amino acids: CAHRVGETQYF. In DNA form, the CDR3 reads TGTGCCCACAGGGTTGGAGAGACCCAGTACTTC.

This clone was seen just once. The chain joins TRBV7-9 to TRBJ2-3; no reliable D call. The CDR3 sequence is 16 residues long. Trimming removed 4 bases from V and 2 bases from J, with 16 bases in between. CDR1 is SEHNR, CDR2 FQNEAQ, per germline (reference sequence). The DNA of the CDR3 is TGTGCCAGCAGCTCCTCGACACAACCAATCACAGATACGCAGTATTTT. Translated: CASSSSTQPITDTQYF. Drawing the rest from reference TRBV7-9 and TRBJ2-3, the complete variable domain is DTGVSQNPRHKITKRGQNVTFRCDPISEHNRLYWYRQTLGQGPEFLTYFQNEAQLEKSRLLSDRFSAERPKGSFSTLEIQRTEQGDSAMYLCASSSSTQPITDTQYFGPGTRLTVL.

This clone appeared once. This rearrangement joins TRBV25-1 to TRBJ1-2; D possibly corresponds to TRBD1 (5 bases). Germline-derived CDR1 and CDR2 are MGHDK and SYGVNS. The CDR3 is 12 amino acids. Trimming shortened V by 7 bases and J by 3 bases, and 9 bases separated the two germline ends. The CDR3 sequence: CASTTGDYGYTF. As DNA, the CDR3 is TGTGCCAGCACCACGGGGGACTATGGCTACACCTTC.

This clone has only one observation. This chain connects TRBV29-1 to TRBJ2-1; 7 bases map to TRBD1. From germline, CDR1 is SQVTM and CDR2 ANQGSEA. The CDR3 sequence is 13 residues long. V dropped 7 bases and J dropped 8; count of bases not matched to a gene: 11. The CDR3 nucleotides are TGCAGCGCAAAACAGGGGATTAAAGATGAGCAGTTCTTC. It specifies CSAKQGIKDEQFF.

The rearrangement links TRBV14 to TRBJ2-3; unclear D gene. There are 14 residues in the CDR3. V was pared by 4 bases and J by 0 bases, with 8 bases between. CDR1 and CDR2 from the germline V gene are SGHDN and FVKESK. CDR3 nucleotide sequence: TGTGCCAGCAGCCCGTTTATGAGCACAGATACGCAGTATTTT. Residues: CASSPFMSTDTQYF.

The V gene is TRBV7-2, the J gene TRBJ2-1; 9 bases agree with TRBD2. The length of the CDR3 is 16 residues. From germline, CDR1 is SGHTA and CDR2 FQGNSA. V lost 5 bases to trimming and J lost 4 bases; unmatched junction nucleotides: 9. The CDR3 DNA sequence: TGTGCCAGCAGCGGGGGTAGCGGGGGCCCTTACAATGAGCAGTTCTTC. It is translated as CASSGGSGGPYNEQFF.

A single count supports this clone. V gene TRBV7-6 combines with J gene TRBJ2-3, with 9 bases fitting TRBD2. CDR3 length equals 16 residues. Germline CDR1 SGHVS, CDR2 FNYEAQ. The junction had 4 bases not matched to a gene; V was cut back by 1 base and J by 2 bases. The CDR3 coding sequence is TGTGCCAGCAGCTTAGAGCTAGCGGGGTACACAGATACGCAGTATTTT. It yields the protein CASSLELAGYTDTQYF.

V and J are TRBV2 and TRBJ1-2; possibly TRBD1 for D (6 bases). V dropped 5 bases and J dropped 2 bases, with 9 bases sitting between them. The CDR3 extends over 13 amino acids. CDR1 and CDR2 (germline): SNHLY, FYNNEI. Here the CDR3 DNA reads TGTGCCAGCAGTCGACAGGCCAACTATGGCTACACCTTC. Translation gives CASSRQANYGYTF.

The V gene is TRBV11-3, the J gene TRBJ1-5, with D hard to call. The CDR3 is 16 residues long. The V end was cut by 3 bases, the J end by 0 bases, with 12 bases between. Germline assignment: CDR1 SGHNT and CDR2 YENEEA. The CDR3 DNA reads TGTGCCAGCAGCTTGAATGGGCTTGTTAGCAATCAGCCCCAGCATTTT. It is translated as CASSLNGLVSNQPQHF.

This rearrangement joins TRBV7-8 to TRBJ2-3, with D perhaps TRBD1 (5 bases). The CDR3 loop spans 17 amino acids. The V end lost 2 bases, the J end lost 3 bases, and 18 bases lay between the germline ends. Germline V CDR1 and CDR2: SGHVS, FQNEAQ. DNA of the CDR3: TGTGCCAGCAGCTTAAGGGCAGGGTGGAATGAAACAGATACGCAGTATTTT. Protein product: CASSLRAGWNETDTQYF.

The sample holds one count of this clone. The chain is built from TRBV6-5 and TRBJ1-6; 8 bases are shared with TRBD1. The CDR3 extends over 14 amino acids. Germline V gene lookup returns CDR1 MNHEY and CDR2 SVGAGI. The junction had 3 bases not matched to a gene; V was cut back by 6 bases and J by 5 bases. DNA for the CDR3: TGTGCCAGCAGGCCGGGACAGGATAATTCACCCCTCCACTTT. Translated, it gives CASRPGQDNSPLHF.

This sequence joins TRBV3-1 (or the pseudogene TRBV3-2) and TRBJ1-1; the match to TRBD1 covers 8 bases. The CDR3 contains 13 residues. The germline V gene encodes CDR1 LGHDT and CDR2 YNNKEL (reference sequence). J lost 6 bases, V lost 3 bases, and 3 bases had no gene match. The chain's CDR3 is CASSHWDRPEAFF. The CDR3 DNA is TGTGCCAGCAGCCATTGGGACAGGCCTGAAGCTTTCTTT.

The rearrangement joins TRBV5-4 to TRBJ2-1; 10 positions agree with TRBD2. Germline loops: CDR1 SGHNT, CDR2 YYREEE (reference sequence). Losses at the gene ends were 7 bases for V and 0 bases for J; bases not matched to a gene: 7. This CDR3 contains 16 residues. The CDR3 is CASETSGTSSYNEQFF. The CDR3 DNA reads as TGTGCCAGCGAAACTAGCGGGACCAGCTCCTACAATGAGCAGTTCTTC. The full variable domain, rest sourced from reference TRBV5-4 and TRBJ2-1, is ETGVTQSPTHLIKTRGQQVTLRCSSQSGHNTVSWYQQALGQGPQFIFQYYREEENGRGNFPPRFSGLQFPNYSSELNVNALELDDSALYLCASETSGTSSYNEQFFGPGTRLTVL.

The chain has TRBV11-3 and TRBJ2-1; 7 nucleotides agree with TRBD1. The V gene end was trimmed by 5 bases and the J gene end by 5 bases; junction bases not matched to a gene: 3. CDR3 length equals 13 residues. Germline values: CDR1 SGHNT, CDR2 YENEEA. This CDR3 reads CASSIGGHNEQFF. The CDR3, as DNA: TGTGCCAGCAGCATAGGGGGCCACAATGAGCAGTTCTTC.

J is TRBJ2-7 and V is TRBV29-1; TRBD1 matches at 9 bases. Trimming removed 3 bases from V and 8 bases from J; junction bases left unmatched: 8. The V gene's germline CDR1 is SQVTM and CDR2 ANQGSEA. This CDR3 has 13 amino acids. For the CDR3, the DNA is TGCAGCGTTGATGGTTCAGGGACAGGGAAGCAGTACTTC. Residues: CSVDGSGTGKQYF.

The gene calls are TRBV19 and TRBJ2-7; a possible D gene is TRBD2 (5 bases). The CDR3 runs to 17 residues. V was clipped by 2 bases and J by 0 bases, with 17 bases between them. CDR1 and CDR2 (germline): LNHDA, SQIVND (reference sequence). The CDR3 nucleotides read TGTGCCAGTAGTATAAGAGGGCAAGGAGCTAGCTCCTACGAGCAGTACTTC. As protein: CASSIRGQGASSYEQYF.

CDR3 DNA sequence: TGTGCCAGCAGCCCCGGACAGGGTATCACAGATACGCAGTATTTT. Translating gives CASSPGQGITDTQYF. The gene calls are TRBV21-1 and TRBJ2-3; the table's D call, TRBD1, has no DNA check behind it. TRBV21-1 is deemed a pseudogene. CDR3 size: 15 residues.

This sequence joins TRBV9 and TRBJ2-7; 9 nucleotides match TRBD1. The germline V gene encodes CDR1 SGDLS and CDR2 YYNGEE. This CDR3 region has 15 residues. Trimming took 3 bases from V and 0 from J; bases not matched to a gene: 4. CDR3 nucleotide sequence: TGTGCCAGCAGCGCCTGGGACAGGGTCTCCTACGAGCAGTACTTC. Translated: CASSAWDRVSYEQYF.

This chain joins TRBV4-3 and TRBJ1-2; D not certain. From germline, CDR1 is LGHNA and CDR2 YSLEER. With 0 bases removed from V and 4 bases from J, the gap between germline ends came to 9 bases. This CDR3 region has 14 residues. The CDR3 sequence is CASSQDRGTYGYTF. The CDR3 nucleotides read TGCGCCAGCAGCCAAGATCGGGGTACCTATGGCTACACCTTC.

The chain recombines TRBV27 with TRBJ2-3; possible D gene TRBD2, 6 bases. V lost 3 bases, J lost 1 base, and 11 bases lay in between. The CDR3 is 15 amino acids. Germline-derived CDR1 and CDR2 are MNHEY and SMNVEV (reference sequence). This CDR3 reads CASSFEAGRTDTQYF. For the CDR3, the DNA is TGTGCCAGCAGTTTTGAGGCGGGACGCACAGATACGCAGTATTTT.